This entry lists 19 T cell receptor beta chains sequenced from one sample in a study of lymphopenia after photon versus proton radiotherapy. Clones were read by immunoSEQ multiplex PCR, and TCRdb kept only the in-frame ones, dropping some. The sample has around 59,000 clones; 70% to 85% are singletons. The specimen comprised peripheral blood, sampled from a patient treated with proton-based radiotherapy. The receptors were sampled from a man aged 55 to 70 with pancreatic cancer.

The chain links TRBV7-8 to TRBJ1-2; D call uncertain. V gave up 5 bases and J gave up 2 bases, with 12 bases separating them. The germline V gene encodes CDR1 SGHVS and CDR2 FQNEAQ. CDR3 length: 14 residues. CDR3 residues: CASSPRGLNYGYTF. CDR3 DNA sequence: TGTGCCAGCAGCCCCCGAGGGTTAAACTATGGCTACACCTTC.

The chain is built from TRBV5-5 and TRBJ2-7; a possible D gene is TRBD1 (6 bases). The V gene's germline CDR1 is SGHKS and CDR2 YYEKEE (reference sequence). The CDR3 spans 14 residues. V gave up 4 bases and J gave up 2 bases, with 13 bases separating them. The CDR3 region has the DNA TGTGCCAGCAGCACCTTGACAGGCACCTACGAGCAGTACTTC. Its translation is CASSTLTGTYEQYF.

The chain has TRBV29-1 and TRBJ1-1; 7 nucleotides match TRBD1. Trimming at V came to 3 bases and at J to 2 bases, leaving 6 bases not matched to a gene. The CDR3 has 14 amino acids. The germline gives CDR1 SQVTM, CDR2 ANQGSEA. CDR3 sequence reads: CSVEPGTVNTEAFF. In DNA, the CDR3 is TGCAGCGTTGAGCCCGGGACAGTTAACACTGAAGCTTTCTTT.

The rearrangement links TRBV19 to TRBJ1-1, with 7 bases lining up with TRBD1. This CDR3 has 14 amino acids. V shed 3 bases and J 3 bases; nucleotides not matched to a gene: 4. Germline lookup yields CDR1 LNHDA and CDR2 SQIVND (reference sequence). CDR3 in DNA: TGTGCCAGTAGTATCACAGGGGTGGACACTGAAGCTTTCTTT. Encoded protein: CASSITGVDTEAFF.

This rearrangement joins TRBV5-5 to TRBJ2-1; TRBD2 matches 11 bases. Germline V CDR1 and CDR2: SGHKS, YYEKEE (reference sequence). V shed 5 bases and J 8 bases; nucleotides not matched to a gene: 9. This CDR3 region has 15 residues. In DNA, the CDR3 is TGTGCCAGCAGGCTGACTAGCGGGACGGGCTATGAGCAGTTCTTC. This sequence encodes CASRLTSGTGYEQFF.

The chain joins TRBV9 to TRBJ2-3; 12 positions match TRBD2. J was trimmed by 6 bases and V by 1 base; bases with no gene match: 9. Germline CDR1 and CDR2: SGDLS and YYNGEE. This CDR3 has 17 residues. DNA of the CDR3: TGTGCCAGCAGCGTAATGCCTAGCGGGAGGGCCCCGGATACGCAGTATTTT. This translates into CASSVMPSGRAPDTQYF. Variable domain in full (rest from reference TRBV9 and TRBJ2-3): DSGVTQTPKHLITATGQRVTLRCSPRSGDLSVYWYQQSLDQGLQFLIQYYNGEERAKGNILERFSAQQFPDLHSELNLSSLELGDSALYFCASSVMPSGRAPDTQYFGPGTRLTVL.

The rearrangement joins TRBV6-6 to TRBJ1-5, with D hard to call. V was trimmed by 6 bases and J by 4 bases, leaving 13 bases between them. In germline, CDR1 is MNHNY, CDR2 SVGAGI (reference sequence). The CDR3 length is 14 residues. CDR3: CASSLPVRNQPQHF. DNA for the CDR3: TGTGCCAGCAGCCTACCGGTGAGGAATCAGCCCCAGCATTTT.

The DNA of the CDR3 is TGTGCCAGCAGCTTGTTTGGGGCCGCCGGAAACACCATATATTTT. Protein product: CASSLFGAAGNTIYF. The chain recombines TRBV4-2 with TRBJ1-3; a possible D gene is TRBD1 (5 bases). Germline V CDR1 and CDR2: LGHNA, YNFKEQ. V was clipped by 5 bases and J by 4 bases, with 15 bases between them. The CDR3 is 15 residues long.

The V call is TRBV9, the J call TRBJ2-2; 10 nucleotides match TRBD2. Germline V gene sequence: CDR1 SGDLS, CDR2 YYNGEE. The CDR3 extends over 18 amino acids. Unmatched junction bases numbered 14, after V lost 7 bases and J lost 2 bases. CDR3 nucleotide sequence: TGTGCCAGCGGCAGGGCTCCCTTAGCGGGAGGAAACACCGGGGAGCTGTTTTTT. Its translation: CASGRAPLAGGNTGELFF.

The genes are TRBV6-1 and TRBJ2-7, with TRBD2 identical over 12 bases. Germline trimming cut 3 bases from V and 3 bases from J; bases unmatched to any gene: 6. Germline CDR1 and CDR2: MNHNS and SASEGT. This CDR3 is built from 16 residues. The CDR3 reads CASSDLAGGPSYEQYF. CDR3 DNA: TGTGCCAGCAGTGACCTAGCGGGAGGGCCCAGCTACGAGCAGTACTTC.

The chain combines TRBV9 with TRBJ2-1, with D uncertain. This CDR3 has 15 residues. From germline, CDR1 is SGDLS and CDR2 YYNGEE. Trimming took off 0 bases at V and 0 bases at J, with 7 bases between the two ends. As DNA, the CDR3 is TGTGCCAGCAGCGTAGCAGACTCCTCCTACAATGAGCAGTTCTTC. As protein: CASSVADSSYNEQFF.

The CDR3 here is CASSPATGYEQYF. The DNA of the CDR3 is TGTGCCAGCAGCCCAGCGACGGGGTACGAGCAGTACTTC. The rearrangement uses TRBV9 and TRBJ2-7; D is perhaps TRBD2 (5 bases). V was trimmed by 4 bases and J by 4 bases, leaving 12 bases between them. Germline V gene sequence: CDR1 SGDLS, CDR2 YYNGEE. The CDR3 spans 13 residues.

CDR3 amino acids: CASRSPHRGLGTEAFF. The CDR3 DNA reads as TGTGCCAGCAGATCACCACACAGGGGGCTGGGGACTGAAGCTTTCTTT. This chain connects TRBV28 to TRBJ1-1; 9 positions match TRBD1. Germline V CDR1 and CDR2: MDHEN, SYDVKM. The CDR3 consists of 16 residues. J was trimmed by 5 bases and V by 6 bases; bases with no gene match: 13. The complete variable domain, with remaining parts taken from reference TRBV28 and TRBJ1-1, reads DVKVTQSSRYLVKRTGEKVFLECVQDMDHENMFWYRQDPGLGLRLIYFSYDVKMKEKGDIPEGYSVSREKKERFSLILESASTNQTSMYLCASRSPHRGLGTEAFFGQGTRLTVV.

This chain connects TRBV11-3 to TRBJ2-1, with a weak D call TRBD1 (5 bases). From germline, CDR1 is SGHNT and CDR2 YENEEA. The germline V and J ends were trimmed by 0 bases and 3 bases, with 9 bases remaining between them. There are 15 residues in the CDR3. CDR3 loop: CASSLELGLYNEQFF. In DNA, the CDR3 is TGTGCCAGCAGCTTAGAACTGGGGCTCTACAATGAGCAGTTCTTC.

This clone came up a few times. The chain combines TRBV6-6 with TRBJ1-2; TRBD1 might be the D (6 bases). The CDR3 consists of 14 residues. The germline gives CDR1 MNHNY, CDR2 SVGAGI (reference sequence). The germline V and J ends were trimmed by 2 bases and 6 bases, with 13 bases remaining between them. CDR3 protein: CASSYGPGADGYTF. The CDR3 DNA reads as TGTGCCAGCAGTTACGGGCCGGGGGCTGATGGCTACACCTTC.

CDR3 loop: CASSLRLEETQYF. In nucleotides, the CDR3 is TGTGCCAGCAGCTTACGACTAGAAGAGACCCAGTACTTC. The J gene is TRBJ2-5, the V gene TRBV7-3; D might be TRBD2 (6 bases). The V and J ends lost 2 bases and 3 bases respectively, with 7 bases between them. Germline CDR1 is SGHTA and CDR2 is FQGTGA. The CDR3 has 13 residues.

V is TRBV28 and J is TRBJ1-4; D perhaps matches TRBD1 (5 bases). This CDR3 has 15 amino acids. In germline, CDR1 is MDHEN, CDR2 SYDVKM. V was cut by 5 bases and J by 3 bases, with 13 bases left in between. Written as DNA, the CDR3 is TGTGCCAGCAGTCTCTCTGGGGGAGCTAATGAAAAACTGTTTTTT. It codes for CASSLSGGANEKLFF.

This chain links TRBV11-2 with TRBJ2-2, with D unresolved. The germline V gene encodes CDR1 SGHAT and CDR2 FQNNGV. The V gene lost 1 base and the J gene lost 6 bases, with 9 bases spanning the gap. The CDR3 loop spans 14 amino acids. CDR3 amino acids: CASSLVRRPGELFF. The CDR3 DNA follows: TGTGCCAGCAGCTTAGTCCGGCGTCCCGGGGAGCTGTTTTTT.

The CDR3 loop reads CSRLARETQYF. CDR3 in DNA: TGCAGTAGACTAGCGCGGGAGACCCAGTACTTC. This sequence joins TRBV20-1 and TRBJ2-5, with 8 bases matching TRBD2. Germline V gene lookup returns CDR1 DFQATT and CDR2 SNEGSKA (reference sequence). Trimming removed 8 bases from V and 5 bases from J; junction bases left unmatched: 4. The CDR3 is made up of 11 amino acids.